Sequencing of this TCR beta chain was carried out in a study of OX40 agonist ivuxolimab in advanced cancers. CDR1 is SGHVS and CDR2 is FNYEAQ in the germline V gene. The CDR3 runs to 17 residues. V was cut by 1 base and J by 2 bases, with 16 bases left in between. Libraries were prepared by immunoSEQ multiplex PCR; TCRdb keeps only in-frame clonotypes and omits some of them. The data show about 53,000 clones, with 79% seen just once and approximately 1.1% held by the top ten. This sequence joins TRBV7-6 and TRBJ2-3; TRBD1 is a possible D gene (6 bases). This clonotype was sampled from an adult with an advanced solid tumor such as melanoma, head and neck, liver or kidney cancer. Here the sequenced sample was CD4+ or CD8+ T cells sorted from blood, taken in a trial of the OX40 agonist ivuxolimab. The CDR3 nucleotides are TGTGCCAGCAGCTTAGTCAGGGACACTCGACTCACAGATACGCAGTATTTT. Translated: CASSLVRDTRLTDTQYF.